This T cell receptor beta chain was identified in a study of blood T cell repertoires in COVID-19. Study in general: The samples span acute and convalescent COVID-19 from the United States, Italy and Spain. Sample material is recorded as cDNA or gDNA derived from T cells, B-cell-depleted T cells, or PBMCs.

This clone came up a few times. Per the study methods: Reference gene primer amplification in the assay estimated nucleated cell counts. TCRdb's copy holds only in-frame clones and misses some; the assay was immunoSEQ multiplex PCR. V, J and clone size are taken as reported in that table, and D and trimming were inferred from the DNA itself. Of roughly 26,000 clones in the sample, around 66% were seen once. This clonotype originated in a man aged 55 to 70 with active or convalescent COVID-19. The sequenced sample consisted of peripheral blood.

CDR3: CASRVESGKVEQFF. In DNA, the CDR3 is TGTGCCAGCAGGGTTGAAAGCGGGAAAGTTGAGCAGTTCTTC. The V gene is TRBV2, the J gene TRBJ2-1, with 7 bases identical to TRBD2. This CDR3 region has 14 residues. Losses at the gene ends were 6 bases for V and 9 bases for J; bases not matched to a gene: 11. Germline V gene sequence: CDR1 SNHLY, CDR2 FYNNEI.